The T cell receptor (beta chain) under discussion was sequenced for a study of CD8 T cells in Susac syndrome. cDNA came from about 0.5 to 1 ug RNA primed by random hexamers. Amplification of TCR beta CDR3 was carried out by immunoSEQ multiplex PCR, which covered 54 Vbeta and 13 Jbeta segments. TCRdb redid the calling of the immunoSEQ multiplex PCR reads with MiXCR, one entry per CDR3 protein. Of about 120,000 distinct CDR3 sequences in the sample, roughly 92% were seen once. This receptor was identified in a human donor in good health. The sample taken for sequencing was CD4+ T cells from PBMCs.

CDR3 residues: CASSLASGANVLTF. The CDR3 nucleotides are TGTGCCAGCAGTTTAGCCTCTGGGGCCAACGTCCTGACTTTC. The rearrangement links TRBV27 to TRBJ2-6; D ambiguous. Trimming pared 2 bases from V and 0 bases from J, leaving 2 bases between. The CDR3 runs to 14 residues. CDR1 and CDR2 from the germline V gene are MNHEY and SMNVEV (reference sequence). The complete variable domain, with remaining parts taken from reference TRBV27 and TRBJ2-6, reads EAQVTQNPRYLITVTGKKLTVTCSQNMNHEYMSWYRQDPGLGLRQIYYSMNVEVTDKGDVPEGYKVSRKEKRNFPLILESPSPNQTSLYFCASSLASGANVLTFGAGSRLTVL.